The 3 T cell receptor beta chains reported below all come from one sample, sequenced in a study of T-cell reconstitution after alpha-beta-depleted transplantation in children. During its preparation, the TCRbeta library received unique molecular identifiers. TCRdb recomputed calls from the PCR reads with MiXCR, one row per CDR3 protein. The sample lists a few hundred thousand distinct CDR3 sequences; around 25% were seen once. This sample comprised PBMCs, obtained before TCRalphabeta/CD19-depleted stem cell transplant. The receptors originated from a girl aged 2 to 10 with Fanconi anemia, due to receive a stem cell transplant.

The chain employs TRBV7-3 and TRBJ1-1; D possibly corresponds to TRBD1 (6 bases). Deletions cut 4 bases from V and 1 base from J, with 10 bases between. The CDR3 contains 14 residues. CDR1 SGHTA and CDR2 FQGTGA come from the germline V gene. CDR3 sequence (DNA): TGTGCCAGCAGCTCCACAGGGCCGAACACTGAAGCTTTCTTT. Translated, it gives CASSSTGPNTEAFF. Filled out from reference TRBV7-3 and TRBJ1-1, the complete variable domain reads GAGVSQTPSNKVTEKGKYVELRCDPISGHTALYWYRQSLGQGPEFLIYFQGTGAADDSGLPNDRFFAVRPEGSVSTLKIQRTERGDSAVYLCASSSTGPNTEAFFGQGTRLTVV.

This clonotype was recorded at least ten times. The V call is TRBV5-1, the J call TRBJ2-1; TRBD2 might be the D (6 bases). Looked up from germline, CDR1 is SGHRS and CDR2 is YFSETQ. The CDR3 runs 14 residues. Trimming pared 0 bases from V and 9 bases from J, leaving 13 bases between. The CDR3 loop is CASSLDWGVTEQFF. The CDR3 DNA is TGCGCCAGCAGCTTGGATTGGGGGGTTACTGAGCAGTTCTTC.

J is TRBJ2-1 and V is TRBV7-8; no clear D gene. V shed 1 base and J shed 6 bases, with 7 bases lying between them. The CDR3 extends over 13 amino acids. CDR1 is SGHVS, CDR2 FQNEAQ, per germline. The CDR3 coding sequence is TGTGCCAGCAGCTTAGTGGGCCTCAATGAGCAGTTCTTC. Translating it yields CASSLVGLNEQFF.